The 27 T cell receptor beta chains given below trace back to one sample, sequenced in a study of early T cells in non-severe SARS-CoV-2 infection. From the 5' RACE reads, TCRdb called clonotypes with MiXCR, one entry per CDR3 protein. Of more than 60,000 distinct CDR3 sequences detected, roughly an eighth appear once; the ten largest clones hold less than 3%. The material was whole blood, obtained at baseline. The receptors were sampled from an adult who was a healthcare worker with PCR-confirmed SARS-CoV-2 infection or an uninfected control (not recorded which).

The chain is built from TRBV29-1 and TRBJ1-2; 9 nucleotides agree with TRBD1. CDR3 length: 12 residues. Germline CDR1 SQVTM, CDR2 ANQGSEA. J gave up 6 bases and V 7 bases, and 6 bases lay outside the gene matches. The CDR3: CSAGQGLDGYTF. DNA for the CDR3: TGCAGCGCGGGACAGGGATTAGATGGCTACACCTTC.

This clonotype was counted only a few times. V is TRBV2 and J is TRBJ2-1; a weak D match, TRBD2 (6 bases). The CDR3 loop spans 15 amino acids. V was cut by 6 bases and J by 8 bases, with 20 bases left in between. The V gene's germline CDR1 is SNHLY and CDR2 FYNNEI. For the CDR3, the DNA is TGTGCCAGCAGGGCTGACCCAACCCCTAGCGATGAGCAGTTCTTC. Amino acid sequence: CASRADPTPSDEQFF.

This clonotype was counted between two and nine times. The chain carries TRBV5-4 and TRBJ2-2; D is possibly TRBD1 (6 bases). CDR1 and CDR2 from the germline V gene are SGHNT and YYREEE (reference sequence). The germline V and J ends were trimmed by 9 bases and 4 bases, with 13 bases remaining between them. This CDR3 spans 13 amino acids. The CDR3, as DNA: TGTGCCATCCAGGGGCAGCGCACCGGGGAGCTGTTTTTT. This codes for CAIQGQRTGELFF.

This clonotype has only a few counts. The chain links TRBV5-1 to TRBJ1-2, with D maybe TRBD1 (5 bases). Trimming cost V 0 bases and J 4 bases, with 10 bases left between them. Germline-derived CDR1 and CDR2 are SGHRS and YFSETQ. CDR3 length equals 14 residues. CDR3 bases: TGCGCCAGCAGCTTGGAGGCTGGGGCCTATGGCTACACCTTC. Protein sequence: CASSLEAGAYGYTF.

CDR3 in amino acids: CAISDSLRTGDVYGYTF. In DNA form, the CDR3 reads TGTGCCATCAGTGACTCACTACGGACGGGGGACGTCTATGGCTACACCTTC. This sequence joins TRBV10-3 and TRBJ1-2; perhaps TRBD1 as D (5 bases). CDR1 is ENHRY, CDR2 SYGVKD, per germline. The V end lost 3 bases, the J end lost 4 bases, and 21 bases lay between the germline ends. This CDR3 region has 17 residues.

In its sample, this clonotype was seen a few times. J is TRBJ1-5 and V is TRBV2; no clear D gene. CDR1 and CDR2 from the germline V gene are SNHLY and FYNNEI. Trimming removed 3 bases from V and 6 bases from J, with 6 bases in between. The CDR3 consists of 12 residues. This chain's CDR3 is CASSDGRQPQHF. For the CDR3, the DNA is TGTGCCAGCAGTGACGGTCGTCAGCCCCAGCATTTT.

This clonotype appeared many times. The J gene is TRBJ1-4, the V gene TRBV4-1; no reliable D call. The CDR3 is made up of 16 amino acids. Trimming removed 2 bases from V and 0 bases from J, with 10 bases in between. Germline V gives CDR1 MGHRA, CDR2 YSYEKL. The chain's CDR3 is CASSQLWASTNEKLFF. CDR3 coding DNA: TGCGCCAGCAGCCAATTGTGGGCATCAACTAATGAAAAACTGTTTTTT.

This chain links TRBV29-1 with TRBJ1-2, with D perhaps matching TRBD1 (5 bases). V was pared by 2 bases and J by 8 bases, with 12 bases between. Germline V gene sequence: CDR1 SQVTM, CDR2 ANQGSEA. The CDR3 length is 12 residues. CDR3 sequence: CSVELRGRGYTF. The CDR3 coding sequence is TGCAGCGTTGAACTGAGGGGTAGGGGCTACACCTTC.

The chain combines TRBV3-1 with TRBJ1-1; perhaps TRBD1 as D (5 bases). Germline lookup yields CDR1 LGHDT and CDR2 YNNKEL (reference sequence). The CDR3 has 14 amino acids. V was pared by 3 bases and J by 3 bases, with 11 bases between. The CDR3 nucleotides are TGTGCCAGCAGCCAGAGGGGCGGGGACACTGAAGCTTTCTTT. Protein: CASSQRGGDTEAFF.

This clonotype was seen at least ten times. The chain uses TRBV7-6 and TRBJ2-7; no firm D call. The CDR3 loop spans 15 amino acids. Germline CDR1 reads SGHVS; CDR2 reads FNYEAQ. V shed 5 bases and J shed 5 bases, with 19 bases lying between them. Written as DNA, the CDR3 is TGTGCCAGCAGCCCGCCGAACAAGGGTCCGGACGAGCAGTACTTC. Protein: CASSPPNKGPDEQYF.

The gene calls are TRBV2 and TRBJ2-2; 7 bases fit TRBD1. The length of the CDR3 is 16 residues. V dropped 5 bases and J dropped 0; count of bases not matched to a gene: 6. The germline V gene encodes CDR1 SNHLY and CDR2 FYNNEI. The CDR3 DNA sequence: TGTGCCAGCAGTCAACAGGGGCCCTCGAACACCGGGGAGCTGTTTTTT. Its protein product is CASSQQGPSNTGELFF.

This clonotype was seen at least ten times. This chain links TRBV28 with TRBJ2-2; D not resolved. There are 12 residues in the CDR3. V was shortened by 5 bases and J by 8 bases, with 9 bases between the two germline ends. The germline V gene encodes CDR1 MDHEN and CDR2 SYDVKM. CDR3 DNA: TGTGCCAGCAGTCCACCTCGAGGGGAGCTGTTTTTT. Residues: CASSPPRGELFF.

This clonotype was observed a few times. V and J are TRBV6-1 and TRBJ1-1; no reliable D call. V was shortened by 1 base and J by 6 bases, with 9 bases between the two germline ends. Germline CDR1 reads MNHNS; CDR2 reads SASEGT. This CDR3 contains 13 residues. The CDR3 is CASSEGERSEAFF. DNA for the CDR3: TGTGCCAGCAGTGAAGGAGAGCGATCTGAAGCTTTCTTT.

The J gene is TRBJ1-5, the V gene TRBV20-1, with D tentatively TRBD1 (6 bases). The CDR3 has 14 amino acids. Trimming stripped 3 bases from V and 3 bases from J, with 12 bases between. Per the germline V gene, CDR1 is DFQATT and CDR2 is SNEGSKA (reference sequence). CDR3 sequence reads: CSASRGHTNQPQHF. CDR3 nucleotide sequence: TGCAGTGCTAGTCGGGGACACACCAATCAGCCCCAGCATTTT.

CDR3 loop: CSATIPRGYGYTF. In nucleotides, the CDR3 is TGCAGTGCCACCATTCCCCGGGGCTATGGCTACACCTTC. The chain has TRBV20-1 and TRBJ1-2, with no clear D. Germline lookup yields CDR1 DFQATT and CDR2 SNEGSKA (reference sequence). CDR3 size: 13 residues. The germline V and J ends were trimmed by 6 bases and 4 bases, with 15 bases remaining between them.

V usage is TRBV5-4 and J usage is TRBJ2-3; 8 positions match TRBD2. The V segment lost 4 bases and the J segment 2 bases; nucleotides outside the gene matches: 6. The germline V gene has CDR1 SGHNT and CDR2 YYREEE (reference sequence). CDR3 length equals 15 residues. DNA for the CDR3: TGTGCCAGCAGCAGAAGCGGGGGAAACACAGATACGCAGTATTTT. As protein: CASSRSGGNTDTQYF.

This clonotype showed up just a few times. J is TRBJ1-2 and V is TRBV4-1; D possibly corresponds to TRBD1 (6 bases). In germline, CDR1 is MGHRA, CDR2 YSYEKL. There are 14 residues in the CDR3. V shed 1 base and J shed 8 bases, with 14 bases lying between them. The chain's CDR3 is CASSQATGIGGYTF. CDR3 DNA sequence: TGCGCCAGCAGCCAAGCAACAGGGATAGGAGGCTACACCTTC.

Regarding this clonotype: A read error may explain this, as a much larger clone is one base away. The chain combines TRBV12-3 or TRBV12-4 with TRBJ2-3; 11 bases are shared with TRBD2. CDR3 length: 15 residues. The CDR3 loop is CASSLRLAGTDTRYF. The CDR3 nucleotides are TGTGCCAGCAGTTTGAGACTAGCGGGGACAGATACGCGGTATTTT.

This clonotype was seen only a few times. The chain couples TRBV5-6 to TRBJ1-2; the D gene is possibly TRBD1 (6 bases). This CDR3 spans 16 amino acids. Germline V gene data show CDR1 as SGHDT and CDR2 as YYEEEE. Trimming removed 4 bases at V and 0 bases at J, with 16 bases between. CDR3 loop: CASSQITGTPNYGYTF. The DNA for the CDR3 is TGTGCCAGCAGCCAAATAACAGGGACCCCTAACTATGGCTACACCTTC.

This clonotype was observed a few times. CDR3 sequence reads: CASSEGQGGQPQHF. In DNA, the CDR3 is TGTGCCAGCAGTGAAGGGCAGGGGGGACAGCCCCAGCATTTT. The rearrangement uses TRBV6-1 and TRBJ1-5; 7 bases line up with TRBD1. This CDR3 is built from 14 residues. V dropped 1 base and J dropped 7; count of bases not matched to a gene: 4. The V gene's germline CDR1 is MNHNS and CDR2 SASEGT.

The chain couples TRBV29-1 to TRBJ2-7; D possibly corresponds to TRBD1 (5 bases). The CDR3 is made up of 14 amino acids. The germline gives CDR1 SQVTM, CDR2 ANQGSEA. V lost 4 bases to trimming and J lost 6 bases, with 19 bases between them. The CDR3 region has the DNA TGCAGCGTTGGATCGACCTATCAGGGTTCCGAGCAGTACTTC. Its protein product is CSVGSTYQGSEQYF.

J is TRBJ2-7 and V is TRBV6-2 or TRBV6-3; TRBD1 agrees at 7 bases. The CDR3 is 12 residues long. Germline values: CDR1 MNHEY, CDR2 SVGEGT. V lost 9 bases to trimming and J lost 1 base; unmatched junction nucleotides: 3. CDR3 sequence: CARKQGSYEQYF. Written as DNA, the CDR3 is TGTGCCAGGAAACAGGGGTCCTACGAGCAGTACTTC.

This clonotype was seen a handful of times. This chain uses TRBV6-6 with TRBJ2-4, with TRBD1 matching over 7 bases. CDR3 length equals 14 residues. Germline CDR1 and CDR2: MNHNY and SVGAGI (reference sequence). The V segment lost 5 bases and the J segment 6 bases; nucleotides outside the gene matches: 7. CDR3 nucleotide sequence: TGTGCCAGCAGTCTCCAGGGGGTTATAAACATTCAGTACTTC. Amino acids: CASSLQGVINIQYF.

V is TRBV5-1 and J is TRBJ2-2; 7 bases match TRBD1. CDR1 is SGHRS, CDR2 YFSETQ, per germline. This CDR3 has 14 amino acids. V gave up 4 bases and J gave up 8 bases; unmatched junction bases: 8. CDR3 bases: TGCGCCAGCAGCCCAACAGTGGACAGGGGGGAGCTGTTTTTT. It codes for CASSPTVDRGELFF.

This clonotype was observed many times. The chain employs TRBV29-1 and TRBJ2-6; TRBD1 agrees at 9 bases. The germline CDR1 and CDR2 sequences are SQVTM and ANQGSEA. Losses at the gene ends were 8 bases for V and 0 bases for J; bases not matched to a gene: 8. This CDR3 has 16 residues. The CDR3 nucleotides are TGCAGCACGTTGGACAGGGGTTTCTCTGGGGCCAACGTCCTGACTTTC. As protein: CSTLDRGFSGANVLTF.

The chain uses TRBV6-6 and TRBJ2-1, with 9 bases fitting TRBD1. Per germline, CDR1 MNHNY and CDR2 SVGAGI (reference sequence). CDR3 size: 14 residues. With 5 bases clipped from V and 1 base from J, the junction kept 0 bases outside the gene matches. The CDR3 coding sequence is TGTGCCAGCAGTGACAGGGGGTCCTACAATGAGCAGTTCTTC. It encodes CASSDRGSYNEQFF.

This sequence joins TRBV5-4 and TRBJ2-2; 7 nucleotides match TRBD2. CDR3 length equals 16 residues. V trimming: 0 bases; J trimming: 3 bases; junction bases outside the gene matches: 5. Germline V lookup: CDR1 SGHNT, CDR2 YYREEE (reference sequence). CDR3 amino acids: CASSLEAGPYTGELFF. The DNA of the CDR3 is TGTGCCAGCAGCTTGGAAGCGGGGCCGTACACCGGGGAGCTGTTTTTT. Looking up the rest from reference TRBV5-4 and TRBJ2-2 gives the full variable domain: ETGVTQSPTHLIKTRGQQVTLRCSSQSGHNTVSWYQQALGQGPQFIFQYYREEENGRGNFPPRFSGLQFPNYSSELNVNALELDDSALYLCASSLEAGPYTGELFFGEGSRLTVL.